This T cell receptor (beta chain) was recovered during a study of blood T cell repertoires in COVID-19. CDR1 and CDR2 from the germline V gene are SGHRS and YFSETQ. CDR3 size: 16 residues. V gave up 4 bases and J gave up 6 bases; unmatched junction bases: 14. Assay used: immunoSEQ multiplex PCR; TCRdb lists only in-frame clones, some missing. The sample includes 150,000 to 200,000 clones, approximately 86% of them seen just once. The Seattle patients, enrolled during active infection, were followed longitudinally. The chain links TRBV5-1 to TRBJ2-7; 9 nucleotides agree with TRBD1. The receptor was isolated from a middle-aged woman with COVID-19, enrolled during active disease. The sample comprised peripheral blood. The CDR3 reads CASSTPTGGGTGEQYF. The DNA for the CDR3 is TGCGCCAGCAGCACCCCAACAGGGGGCGGAACTGGCGAGCAGTACTTC.